In its sample, the clone carrying this T cell receptor beta chain was seen a few times. No antigen is known for it. A much more abundant neighbour one base away suggests this may be a read error. Germline CDR1 is KGHSH and CDR2 is LQKENI. The CDR3 extends over 13 amino acids. Isolation per sample recovered at least 7 million PBMCs. This specimen comes from a study of blood T cells in healthy people across ages. Study-wide points: With naive T cell percentage, TCR beta diversity showed a strong correlation. Donor CMV infection status was unknown, possibly confounding age-related changes in expanded clonotypes.

A second PCR, run for about 6 to 11 cycles, used a sample-barcoded 5' primer plus a J-beta primer mix. TCRdb independently ran MiXCR on the 5' RACE reads; one entry per CDR3 protein. The profile shows 650,000 to 1,000,000 distinct CDR3 sequences, around 34% of them singletons. This clonotype was obtained from a man between 18 and 35 years old in good health. The chain combines TRBV18 with TRBJ2-5; 9 positions agree with TRBD1. Sequences were obtained from blood. The CDR3 here is CASAPTGGETQYF. CDR3 sequence (DNA): TGTGCCAGCGCACCGACAGGGGGAGAGACCCAGTACTTC. The whole variable domain, remainder taken from reference TRBV18 and TRBJ2-5, is NAGVMQNPRHLVRRRGQEARLRCSPMKGHSHVYWYRQLPEEGLKFMVYLQKENIIDESGMPKERFSAEFPKEGPSILRIQQVVRGDSAAYFCASAPTGGETQYFGPGTRLLVL.